The clone carrying this T cell receptor beta chain was detected many times. Its antigen is not known. This record belongs to a study of response to subunit inactivated influenza vaccine. TCRdb analysed the RT-PCR reads with MiXCR anew, one entry per CDR3 protein. The sample consists of approximately 570,000 distinct CDR3 sequences, 7.5% to 8.5% of them appearing once. Germline V CDR1 and CDR2: SGHRS, YFSETQ. The V gene lost 1 base and the J gene lost 7 bases, with 17 bases spanning the gap. This CDR3 is 16 amino acids long. Whole-study findings and limits: The authors put forward the suggestion that each seasonal influenza vaccination may bring in only a limited number of new T cells.

The TCR comes from a man between 45 and 75 years old who received an inactivated influenza vaccine. The sample was PBMCs from blood, taken less than 30 months after vaccination. This rearrangement joins TRBV5-1 to TRBJ2-2, with D perhaps matching TRBD1 or TRBD2 (5 bases each). CDR3 nucleotide sequence: TGCGCCAGCAGCTTGCTGGGGGTGAAAGAAGGCGGGGAGCTGTTTTTT. This codes for CASSLLGVKEGGELFF. Variable domain in full (rest from reference TRBV5-1 and TRBJ2-2): KAGVTQTPRYLIKTRGQQVTLSCSPISGHRSVSWYQQTPGQGLQFLFEYFSETQRNKGNFPGRFSGRQFSNSRSEMNVSTLELGDSALYLCASSLLGVKEGGELFFGEGSRLTVL.